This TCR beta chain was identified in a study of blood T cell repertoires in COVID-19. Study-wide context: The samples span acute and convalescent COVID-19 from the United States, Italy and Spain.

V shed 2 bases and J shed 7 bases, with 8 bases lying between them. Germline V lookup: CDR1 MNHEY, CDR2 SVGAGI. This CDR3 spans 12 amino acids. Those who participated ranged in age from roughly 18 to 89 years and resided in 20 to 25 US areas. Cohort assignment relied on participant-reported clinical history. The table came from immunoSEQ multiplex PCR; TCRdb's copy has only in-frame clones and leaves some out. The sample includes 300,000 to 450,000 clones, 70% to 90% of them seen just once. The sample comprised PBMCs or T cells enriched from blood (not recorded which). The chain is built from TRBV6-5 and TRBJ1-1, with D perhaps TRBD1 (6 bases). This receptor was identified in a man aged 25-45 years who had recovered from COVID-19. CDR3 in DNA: TGTGCCAGCAGTTACCTGACAGGTGAAGCTTTCTTT. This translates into CASSYLTGEAFF.